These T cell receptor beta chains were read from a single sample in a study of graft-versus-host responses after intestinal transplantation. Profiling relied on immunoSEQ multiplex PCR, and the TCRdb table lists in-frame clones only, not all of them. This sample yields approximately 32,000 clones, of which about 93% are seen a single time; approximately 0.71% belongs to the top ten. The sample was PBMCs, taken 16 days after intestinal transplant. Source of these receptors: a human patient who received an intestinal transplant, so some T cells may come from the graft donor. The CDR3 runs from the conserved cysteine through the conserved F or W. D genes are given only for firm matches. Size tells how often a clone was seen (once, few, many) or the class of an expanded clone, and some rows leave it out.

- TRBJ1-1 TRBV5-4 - TGTGCCAGCAGCCTTCGGGGTACTGAAGCTTTCTTT CASSLRGTEAFF
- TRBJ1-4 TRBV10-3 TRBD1 TGTGCCATCAGTGAAGGGGGACAGGCGCTCGGTGAAAAACTGTTTTTT CAISEGGQALGEKLFF
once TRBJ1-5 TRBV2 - TGTGCCAGCAGTGAAGCGCTTCTAATGGGTCAGCCCCAGCATTTT CASSEALLMGQPQHF
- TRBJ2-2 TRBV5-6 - TGTGCCAGCAGCTTGTACGACGGGGAGCTGTTTTTT CASSLYDGELFF
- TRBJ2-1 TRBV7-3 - TGTGCCAGCAGCTCGGGACTCATCAATGAGCAGTTCTTC CASSSGLINEQFF
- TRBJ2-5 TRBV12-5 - TGTGCTAGTACAAGACCGACGCCTAGTGAGACCCAGTACTTC CASTRPTPSETQYF
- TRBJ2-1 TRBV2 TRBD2 TGTGCCAGCAGTGAGTGGACTAGCCGGGTTGAGCAGTTCTTC CASSEWTSRVEQFF
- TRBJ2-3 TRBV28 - TGTGCCAGCAGTTTTGGGGGGAAGAGGACAGATACGCAGTATTTT CASSFGGKRTDTQYF
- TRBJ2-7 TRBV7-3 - TGTGCCAGCAGCCCAACCGGGAACTCCTACGAGCAGTACTTC CASSPTGNSYEQYF
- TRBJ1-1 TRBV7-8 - TGTGCCAGCAGCTTAGTAAGATCGGGCACTGAAGCTTTCTTT CASSLVRSGTEAFF
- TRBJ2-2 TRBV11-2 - TGTGCCAGCAGCTTAGGCGGGACTGCCGGGGAGCTGTTTTTT CASSLGGTAGELFF
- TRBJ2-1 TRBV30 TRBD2 TGTGCTCTTCGTCTAGCGGGAGGGATTGAGCAGTTCTTC CALRLAGGIEQFF
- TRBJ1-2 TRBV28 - TGTGCCGCTTCAGCAGGAGGGTATGGCTACACCTTC CAASAGGYGYTF
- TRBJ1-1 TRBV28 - TGTGCCAGCAGTTCCCTTAGAACCATGAACACTGAAGCTTTCTTT CASSSLRTMNTEAFF
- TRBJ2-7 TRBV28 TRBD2 TGTGCCAGCAGTGTGGGCGGGGGGAGGAATGAGCAGTACTTC CASSVGGGRNEQYF
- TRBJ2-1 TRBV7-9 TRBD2 TGTGCCAGCAGCTCGACGGGACTAGCGGGGAATGAGCAGTTCTTC CASSSTGLAGNEQFF
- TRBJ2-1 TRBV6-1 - TGTGCCAGCAGTGATCAGGGCTCCTACAATGAGCAGTTCTTC CASSDQGSYNEQFF
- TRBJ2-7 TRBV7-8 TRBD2 TGTGCCAGCAGTTTAGCGGGAGGGCCGGGGGGCGAGCAGTACTTC CASSLAGGPGGEQYF
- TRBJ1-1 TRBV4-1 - TGCGCCAGCAGCCAAGCCGGGCTGGGAACTGAAGCTTTCTTT CASSQAGLGTEAFF
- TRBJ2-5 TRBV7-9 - TGTGCCAGCAGCTCCCCCCAAGAGACCCAGTACTTC CASSSPQETQYF
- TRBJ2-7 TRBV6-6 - TGTGCCAGCAGTTACCCCGGACTTAACTCCTACGAGCAGTACTTC CASSYPGLNSYEQYF
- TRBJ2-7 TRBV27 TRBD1 TGTGCCAGCAGTCCGACGACAGGGGCGGAATACGAGCAGTACTTC CASSPTTGAEYEQYF
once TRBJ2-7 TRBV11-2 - TGTGCCAGCAGCTCCGGTCGGGAGACGGGGTACGAGCAGTACTTC CASSSGRETGYEQYF
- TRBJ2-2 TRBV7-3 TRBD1 TGTGCCAGCAGCGCCCGACAGGGCACCGGGGAGCTGTTTTTT CASSARQGTGELFF
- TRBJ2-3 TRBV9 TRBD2 TGTGCCAGCAGCCTCCAAGCGGGAGGGGCAGATACGCAGTATTTT CASSLQAGGADTQYF
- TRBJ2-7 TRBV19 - TGTGCCAGTAGCCTCTGGGCGGAAAGCTCCTACGAGCAGTACTTC CASSLWAESSYEQYF
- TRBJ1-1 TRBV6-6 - TGTGCCAGCAGTTACTTGAACACTGAAGCTTTCTTT CASSYLNTEAFF
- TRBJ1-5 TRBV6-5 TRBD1 TGTGCCAGCAGCGGGACAGGGGGCGAACAGCCCCAGCATTTT CASSGTGGEQPQHF
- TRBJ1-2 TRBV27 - TGTGCCAGCAGAGGGGGACATCGCTATGGCTACACCTTC CASRGGHRYGYTF
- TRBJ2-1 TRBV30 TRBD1 TGTGCCTGGTGCAGAACGGGGGACAGGGGGAATGAGCAGTTCTTC CAWCRTGDRGNEQFF
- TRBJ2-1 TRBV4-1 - TGCGCCAGCAGCCTAAATACAGGTCTCAATGAGCAGTTCTTC CASSLNTGLNEQFF
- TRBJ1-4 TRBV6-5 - TGTGCCAGCTCTGGGGGGGCGACATATGAAAAACTGTTTTTT CASSGGATYEKLFF
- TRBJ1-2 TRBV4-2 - TGTGCCAGCAGCCAAGATCCGGGCCAAGAAGAAGGCTACACCTTC CASSQDPGQEEGYTF
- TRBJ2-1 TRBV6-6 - TGTGCCAGTTCAAGATACCGAACGGACAATGAGCAGTTCTTC CASSRYRTDNEQFF
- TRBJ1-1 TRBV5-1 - TGCGCCAGCAGCTTGCCCCAGGCAGCGGGACCGAACACTGAAGCTTTCTTT CASSLPQAAGPNTEAFF
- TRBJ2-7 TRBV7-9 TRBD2 TGTGCCAGCAGCTTTCTGGATTCTAGCGGGAGGGCCATCCAGAACGAGCAGTACTTC CASSFLDSSGRAIQNEQYF
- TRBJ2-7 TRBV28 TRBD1 TGTGCCAGCAGGCCTGGGGACAGTGCCTACGAGCAGTACTTC CASRPGDSAYEQYF
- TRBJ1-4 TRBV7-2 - TGTGCCAGCAGCTTAGGAGTAGTGGACAAGGATGAAAAACTGTTTTTT CASSLGVVDKDEKLFF
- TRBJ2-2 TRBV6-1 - TGTGCCAGCAGTGAAGCTCCAGGACAGATCGGGGAGCTGTTTTTT CASSEAPGQIGELFF
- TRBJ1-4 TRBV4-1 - TGCGCCAGCAGCCAAGATGCCCAGGTCCTGAATGAAAAACTGTTTTTT CASSQDAQVLNEKLFF
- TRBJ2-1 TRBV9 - TGTGCCAGCAGCGAGTCCTACAATGAGCAGTTCTTC CASSESYNEQFF
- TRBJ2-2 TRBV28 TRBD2 TGTGCCAGCAGTTTACCGTCTAGCGGGACCAACACCGGGGAGCTGTTTTTT CASSLPSSGTNTGELFF
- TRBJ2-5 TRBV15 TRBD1 TGTGCCACCAGCAGAGCCCCTGGGACAGGCACGGAGACCCAGTACTTC CATSRAPGTGTETQYF
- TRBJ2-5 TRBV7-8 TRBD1 TGTGCCAGCAGCGTTCGACAGGGAGAGACCCAGTACTTC CASSVRQGETQYF
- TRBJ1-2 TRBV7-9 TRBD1 TGTGCCAGCAGCTTTCCCGGGACAGCGGGCTATGGCTACACCTTC CASSFPGTAGYGYTF
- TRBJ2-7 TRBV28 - TGTGCCAGCAGCTTAGGGGGGGCGGATATCTACGAGCAGTACTTC CASSLGGADIYEQYF
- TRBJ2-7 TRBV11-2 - TGTGCCAGCAGCACTCGGGACAATCCCTACGAGCAGTACTTC CASSTRDNPYEQYF
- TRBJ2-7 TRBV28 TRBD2 TGTGCCAGCAGGGCTAGCGGGAGAATCTACGAGCAGTACTTC CASRASGRIYEQYF
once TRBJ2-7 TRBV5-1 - TGCGCCAGCAGCTTGGGGTTAGCATCCTACGAGCAGTACTTC CASSLGLASYEQYF
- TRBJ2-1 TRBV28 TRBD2 TGTGCCAGCAGTTTAACTAGCGGGAGGTCCGATGAGCAGTTCTTC CASSLTSGRSDEQFF
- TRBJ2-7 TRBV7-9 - TGTGCCAGCAACCACAGCTACGAGCAGTACTTC CASNHSYEQYF
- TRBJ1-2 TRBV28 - TGTGCCAGCACCTTAACTGGGCAGTACTATGGCTACACCTTC CASTLTGQYYGYTF
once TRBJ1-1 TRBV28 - TGTGCCAGCAGTTGGCCCGGGGGGAACACTGAAGCTTTCTTT CASSWPGGNTEAFF
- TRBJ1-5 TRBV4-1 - TGCGCCAGCAGCCAAGGATTCAGCAATCAGCCCCAGCATTTT CASSQGFSNQPQHF
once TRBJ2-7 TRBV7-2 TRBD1 TGTGCCAGCAGCTTGGGGACAGGAGCCTACGAGCAGTACTTC CASSLGTGAYEQYF
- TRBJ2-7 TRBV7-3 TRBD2 TGTGCCAGCAGCTTAATCGGCCTAGCGGGACCCGAGTCCCCCCCCTACGAGCAGTACTTC CASSLIGLAGPESPPYEQYF
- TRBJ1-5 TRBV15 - TGTGCCACCAGCAGGGAAATTGGACCAACGAATCAGCCCCAGCATTTT CATSREIGPTNQPQHF